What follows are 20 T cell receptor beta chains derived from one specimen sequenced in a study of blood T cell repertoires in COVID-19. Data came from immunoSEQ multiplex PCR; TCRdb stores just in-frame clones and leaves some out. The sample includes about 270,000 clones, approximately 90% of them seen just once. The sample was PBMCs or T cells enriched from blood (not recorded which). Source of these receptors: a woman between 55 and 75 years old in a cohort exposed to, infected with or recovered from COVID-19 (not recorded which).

The CDR3 DNA sequence: TGTGCCAGCAGCCAGGGACTAGCGGGATTGGAGACCCAGTACTTC. Amino acid sequence: CASSQGLAGLETQYF. The J gene is TRBJ2-5, the V gene TRBV3-1 (or the pseudogene TRBV3-2); 13 positions match TRBD2. CDR1 is LGHDT, CDR2 YNNKEL, per germline (reference sequence). The length of the CDR3 is 15 residues. Trimming took 3 bases from V and 5 from J; bases not matched to a gene: 3.

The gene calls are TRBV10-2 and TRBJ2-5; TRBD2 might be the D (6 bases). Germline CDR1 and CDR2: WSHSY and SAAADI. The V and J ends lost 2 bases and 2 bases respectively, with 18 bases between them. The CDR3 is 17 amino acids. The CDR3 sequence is CASSEGGGWLAQETQYF. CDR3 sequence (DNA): TGCGCCAGCAGTGAGGGGGGTGGGTGGCTAGCGCAAGAGACCCAGTACTTC.

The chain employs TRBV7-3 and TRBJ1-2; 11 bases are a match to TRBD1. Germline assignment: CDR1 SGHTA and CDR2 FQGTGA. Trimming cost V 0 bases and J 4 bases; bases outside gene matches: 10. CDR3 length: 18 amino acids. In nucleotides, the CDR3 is TGTGCCAGCAGCTTAACCCCCCCCGGACAGGGGGCGGGCTATGGCTACACCTTC. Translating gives CASSLTPPGQGAGYGYTF.

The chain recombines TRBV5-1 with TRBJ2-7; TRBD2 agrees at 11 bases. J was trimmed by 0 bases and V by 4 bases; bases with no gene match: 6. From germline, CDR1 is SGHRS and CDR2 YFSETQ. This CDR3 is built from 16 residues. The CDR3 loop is CASSPLAGGTSYEQYF. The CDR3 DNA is TGCGCCAGCAGCCCTCTAGCGGGAGGCACCTCCTACGAGCAGTACTTC.

The CDR3 nucleotides read TGTGCCAGCAGCCAAGAGGCCAGAAACACTGAAGCTTTCTTT. This encodes CASSQEARNTEAFF. This rearrangement joins TRBV3-1 (or the pseudogene TRBV3-2) to TRBJ1-1; D is unclear. The V gene's germline CDR1 is LGHDT and CDR2 YNNKEL (reference sequence). The CDR3 totals 14 residues. Trimming took off 0 bases at V and 2 bases at J, with 7 bases between the two ends.

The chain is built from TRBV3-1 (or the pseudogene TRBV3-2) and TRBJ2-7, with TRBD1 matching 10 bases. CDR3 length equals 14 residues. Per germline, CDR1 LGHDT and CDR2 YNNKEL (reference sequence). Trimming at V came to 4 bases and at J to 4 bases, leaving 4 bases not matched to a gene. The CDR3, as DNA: TGTGCCAGCAGCCCATGGACAGGGGGTTACGAGCAGTACTTC. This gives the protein CASSPWTGGYEQYF.

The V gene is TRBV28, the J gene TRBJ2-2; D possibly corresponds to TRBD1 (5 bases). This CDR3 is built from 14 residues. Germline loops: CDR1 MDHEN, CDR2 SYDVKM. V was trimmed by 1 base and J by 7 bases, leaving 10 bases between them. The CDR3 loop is CASSLSGIGGELFF. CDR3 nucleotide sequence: TGTGCCAGCAGTTTATCAGGGATCGGCGGGGAGCTGTTTTTT.

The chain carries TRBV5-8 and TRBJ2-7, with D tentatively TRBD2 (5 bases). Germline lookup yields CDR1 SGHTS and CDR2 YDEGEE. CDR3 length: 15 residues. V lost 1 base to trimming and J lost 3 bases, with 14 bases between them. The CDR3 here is CASSLFRSGGYEQYF. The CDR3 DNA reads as TGTGCCAGCAGCTTGTTCAGGAGCGGAGGCTACGAGCAGTACTTC.

Here the CDR3 DNA reads TGTGCCAGCAGTTCAGGGACAGGGATCGGGGCCAACGTCCTGACTTTC. Translated, it gives CASSSGTGIGANVLTF. This chain uses TRBV7-2 with TRBJ2-6; 9 bases align to TRBD1. Germline V gene data show CDR1 as SGHTA and CDR2 as FQGNSA. V dropped 6 bases and J dropped 4; count of bases not matched to a gene: 7. This CDR3 contains 16 residues.

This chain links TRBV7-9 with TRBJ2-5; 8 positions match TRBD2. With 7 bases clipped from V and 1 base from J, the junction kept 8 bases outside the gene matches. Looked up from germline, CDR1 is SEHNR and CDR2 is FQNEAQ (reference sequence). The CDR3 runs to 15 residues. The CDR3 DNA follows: TGTGCCAGCACCCTACTGGCGGGAGGCCAAGAGACCCAGTACTTC. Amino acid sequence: CASTLLAGGQETQYF.

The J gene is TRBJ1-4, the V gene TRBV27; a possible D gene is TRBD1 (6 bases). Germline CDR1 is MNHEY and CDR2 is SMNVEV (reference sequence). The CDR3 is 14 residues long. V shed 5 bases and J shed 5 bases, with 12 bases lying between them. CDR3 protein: CASSLRGINEKLFF. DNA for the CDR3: TGTGCCAGCAGTCTGAGGGGGATAAATGAAAAACTGTTTTTT. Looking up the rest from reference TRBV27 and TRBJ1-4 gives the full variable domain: EAQVTQNPRYLITVTGKKLTVTCSQNMNHEYMSWYRQDPGLGLRQIYYSMNVEVTDKGDVPEGYKVSRKEKRNFPLILESPSPNQTSLYFCASSLRGINEKLFFGSGTQLSVL.

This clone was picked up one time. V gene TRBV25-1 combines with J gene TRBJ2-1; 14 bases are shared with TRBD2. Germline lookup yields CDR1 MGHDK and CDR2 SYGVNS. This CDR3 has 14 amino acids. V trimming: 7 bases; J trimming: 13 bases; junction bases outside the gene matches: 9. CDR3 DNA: TGTGCCAGCAATACGGGACTAGCGGGAGAACCCCAGTTCTTC. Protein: CASNTGLAGEPQFF.

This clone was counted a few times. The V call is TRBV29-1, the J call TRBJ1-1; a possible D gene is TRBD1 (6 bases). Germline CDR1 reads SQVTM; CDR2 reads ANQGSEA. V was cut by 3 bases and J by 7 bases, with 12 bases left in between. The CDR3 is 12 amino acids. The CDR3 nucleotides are TGCAGCGTTGACGGACAGTTCGGTGAAGCTTTCTTT. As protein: CSVDGQFGEAFF. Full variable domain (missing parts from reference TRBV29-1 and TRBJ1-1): SAVISQKPSRDICQRGTSLTIQCQVDSQVTMMFWYRQQPGQSLTLIATANQGSEATYESGFVIDKFPISRPNLTFSTLTVSNMSPEDSSIYLCSVDGQFGEAFFGQGTRLTVV.

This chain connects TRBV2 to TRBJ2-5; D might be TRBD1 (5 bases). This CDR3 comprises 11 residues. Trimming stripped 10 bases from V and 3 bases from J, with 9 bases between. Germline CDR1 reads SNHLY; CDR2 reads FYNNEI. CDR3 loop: CAISGKETQYF. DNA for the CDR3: TGTGCCATCTCAGGGAAAGAGACCCAGTACTTC.

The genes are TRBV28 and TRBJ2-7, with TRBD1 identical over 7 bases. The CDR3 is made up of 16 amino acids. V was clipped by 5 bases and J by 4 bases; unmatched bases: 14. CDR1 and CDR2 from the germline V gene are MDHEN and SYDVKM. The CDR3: CASSISRDRPSYEQYF. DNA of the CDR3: TGTGCCAGCAGTATTAGCCGGGACAGACCTTCGTACGAGCAGTACTTC.

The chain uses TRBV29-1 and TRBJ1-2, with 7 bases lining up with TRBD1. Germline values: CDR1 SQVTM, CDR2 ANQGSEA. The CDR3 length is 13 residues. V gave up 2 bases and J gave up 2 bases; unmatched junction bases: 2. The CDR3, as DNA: TGCAGCGTTGAAAAGGGGGCAAACTATGGCTACACCTTC. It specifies CSVEKGANYGYTF.

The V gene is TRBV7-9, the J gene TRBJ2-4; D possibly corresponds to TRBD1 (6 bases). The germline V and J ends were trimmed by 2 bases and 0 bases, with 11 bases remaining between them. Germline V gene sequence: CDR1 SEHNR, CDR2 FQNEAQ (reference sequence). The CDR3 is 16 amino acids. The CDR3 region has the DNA TGTGCCAGCAGCTTATTTCCAGGGGCAGCCAAAAACATTCAGTACTTC. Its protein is CASSLFPGAAKNIQYF.

The CDR3 spells CASSPTSGSYNEQFF. The CDR3 DNA follows: TGTGCCAGCAGCCCTACTAGCGGATCCTACAATGAGCAGTTCTTC. V is TRBV5-4 and J is TRBJ2-1; 8 bases agree with TRBD2. This CDR3 spans 15 amino acids. Germline V CDR1 and CDR2: SGHNT, YYREEE (reference sequence). The V and J ends lost 4 bases and 1 base, in that order; junction bases with no gene match: 4.

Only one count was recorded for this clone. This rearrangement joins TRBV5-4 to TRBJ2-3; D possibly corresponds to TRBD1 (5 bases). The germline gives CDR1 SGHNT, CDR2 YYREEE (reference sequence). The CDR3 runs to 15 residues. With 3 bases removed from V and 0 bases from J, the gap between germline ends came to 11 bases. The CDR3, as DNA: TGTGCCAGCAGCTCCAGGGCCACAAGCACAGATACGCAGTATTTT. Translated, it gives CASSSRATSTDTQYF. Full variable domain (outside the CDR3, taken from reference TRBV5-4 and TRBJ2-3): ETGVTQSPTHLIKTRGQQVTLRCSSQSGHNTVSWYQQALGQGPQFIFQYYREEENGRGNFPPRFSGLQFPNYSSELNVNALELDDSALYLCASSSRATSTDTQYFGPGTRLTVL.

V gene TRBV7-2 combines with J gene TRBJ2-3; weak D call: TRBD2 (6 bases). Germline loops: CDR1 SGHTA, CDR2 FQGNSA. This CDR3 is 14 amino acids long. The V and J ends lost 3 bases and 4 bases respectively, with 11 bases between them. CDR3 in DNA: TGTGCCAGCAGCTTTTCCCCGGGGGCAGATACGCAGTATTTT. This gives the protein CASSFSPGADTQYF.